Shown below are 16 T cell receptor beta chains from a single sample sequenced in a study of T cell changes during pregnancy in multiple sclerosis. The method was immunoSEQ multiplex PCR; TCRdb's version includes in-frame clones alone and lacks a portion of them. The sample contains approximately 69,000 clones, 90% to 95% of which appear only once. This sample comprised CD4+ T cells from peripheral blood mononuclear cells, obtained in the third trimester of pregnancy. These receptors were obtained from a female donor in good health, enrolled as a control in a pregnancy study.

CDR3 nucleotides: TGTGCCAGCAGTTACCCCGGGACTCCGCAAAGTGTGACTTTC. Protein: CASSYPGTPQSVTF. The chain carries TRBV6-5 and TRBJ2-6; D possibly corresponds to TRBD2 (6 bases). Trimming shortened V by 2 bases and J by 17 bases, and 19 bases separated the two germline ends. The CDR3 is 14 amino acids. The germline CDR1 and CDR2 sequences are MNHEY and SVGAGI.

The rearrangement links TRBV19 to TRBJ1-5; 7 positions match TRBD1. The germline CDR1 and CDR2 sequences are LNHDA and SQIVND (reference sequence). The CDR3 spans 19 residues. V trimming: 1 base; J trimming: 2 bases; junction bases outside the gene matches: 14. CDR3 amino acids: CASSIGRGQGDRGNQPQHF. DNA of the CDR3: TGTGCCAGTAGTATAGGGAGGGGGCAGGGGGATCGGGGCAATCAGCCCCAGCATTTT.

The chain recombines TRBV19 with TRBJ1-2; weak D call: TRBD1 (6 bases). The CDR3 covers 18 residues. CDR1 is LNHDA, CDR2 SQIVND, per germline (reference sequence). V gave up 3 bases and J gave up 0 bases, with 20 bases separating them. The CDR3 region is CASSMSHRDHTSNYGYTF. The CDR3 nucleotides are TGTGCCAGTAGTATGTCCCACAGGGACCATACCTCTAACTATGGCTACACCTTC.

V is TRBV25-1 and J is TRBJ1-2, with 7 bases aligning to TRBD1. The CDR3 runs 14 residues. J gave up 4 bases and V 4 bases, and 6 bases lay outside the gene matches. Per germline, CDR1 MGHDK and CDR2 SYGVNS. The CDR3 loop is CASSARGAFYGYTF. DNA for the CDR3: TGTGCCAGCAGTGCCAGGGGGGCATTCTATGGCTACACCTTC.

CDR3 sequence reads: CAWSGLGLFSDTQYF. The CDR3 coding sequence is TGTGCCTGGAGTGGACTGGGACTTTTTTCAGATACGCAGTATTTT. V and J are TRBV30 and TRBJ2-3, with D possibly matching TRBD2 (6 bases). Germline CDR1 and CDR2: GTSNPN and SVGIG (reference sequence). This CDR3 has 15 residues. Trimming stripped 1 base from V and 4 bases from J, with 15 bases between.

V and J are TRBV25-1 and TRBJ1-1; TRBD1 might be the D (6 bases). Germline loops: CDR1 MGHDK, CDR2 SYGVNS. V was trimmed by 3 bases and J by 1 base, leaving 9 bases between them. This CDR3 is built from 14 residues. CDR3 in amino acids: CASSEDSSNTEAFF. CDR3 DNA: TGTGCCAGCAGTGAGGACAGTTCGAACACTGAAGCTTTCTTT.

The chain links TRBV9 to TRBJ1-1, with 7 bases lining up with TRBD1. The CDR3 loop spans 15 amino acids. Germline lookup yields CDR1 SGDLS and CDR2 YYNGEE. V was clipped by 3 bases and J by 1 base; unmatched bases: 6. The CDR3 here is CASSATTGPNTEAFF. The CDR3 DNA reads as TGTGCCAGCAGCGCAACGACAGGGCCGAACACTGAAGCTTTCTTT.

The chain has TRBV5-1 and TRBJ2-5; 9 bases are shared with TRBD2. The CDR3 loop spans 15 amino acids. With V trimmed by 4 bases and J by 3 bases, 7 bases remained unmatched. Germline values: CDR1 SGHRS, CDR2 YFSETQ. The CDR3 DNA reads as TGCGCCAGCAGCCCACCGGGACTAGCCGAAGAGACCCAGTACTTC. Its protein product is CASSPPGLAEETQYF.

The CDR3 region has the DNA TGTGCCAGCAGTGACTCGATTAGAGAGGGTAGCGCCGGGGAGCTGTTTTTT. Protein product: CASSDSIREGSAGELFF. This chain links TRBV6-4 with TRBJ2-2; perhaps TRBD2 as D (5 bases). The CDR3 loop spans 17 amino acids. CDR1 is MRHNA and CDR2 is SNTAGT in the germline V gene. V lost 0 bases and J 6 bases, leaving 17 bases between the germline ends.

The chain joins TRBV6-5 to TRBJ2-7; possibly TRBD1 for D (5 bases). V shed 7 bases and J shed 5 bases, with 15 bases lying between them. The CDR3 is 13 amino acids. CDR1 is MNHEY and CDR2 is SVGAGI in the germline V gene. The CDR3 here is CASTHRRGHEQYF. The CDR3 coding sequence is TGTGCCAGCACCCATCGAAGGGGCCACGAGCAGTACTTC.

The chain has TRBV6-1 and TRBJ2-7; TRBD1 matches 7 bases. The CDR3 length is 14 residues. V lost 6 bases to trimming and J lost 7 bases; unmatched junction nucleotides: 12. Per germline, CDR1 MNHNS and CDR2 SASEGT. The CDR3 is CASREGQSLREQYF. CDR3 coding DNA: TGTGCCAGCAGAGAGGGACAGTCCCTACGTGAGCAGTACTTC.

The chain carries TRBV28 and TRBJ2-3, with TRBD1 matching 8 bases. The CDR3 extends over 14 amino acids. Germline CDR1 reads MDHEN; CDR2 reads SYDVKM. The V and J ends lost 8 bases and 6 bases, in that order; junction bases with no gene match: 10. This CDR3 is CASRPSGGSDTQYF. In nucleotides, the CDR3 is TGTGCCAGCCGGCCCTCAGGGGGCAGCGATACGCAGTATTTT.

This chain links TRBV28 with TRBJ2-7; 10 nucleotides align to TRBD1. CDR1 is MDHEN and CDR2 is SYDVKM in the germline V gene. The CDR3 runs to 15 residues. The V segment lost 4 bases and the J segment 4 bases; nucleotides outside the gene matches: 7. The CDR3 is CASSSQTGGRYEQYF. The CDR3, as DNA: TGTGCCAGCAGTTCCCAGACAGGGGGCCGGTACGAGCAGTACTTC. The full variable domain, its missing parts supplied by reference TRBV28 and TRBJ2-7, is DVKVTQSSRYLVKRTGEKVFLECVQDMDHENMFWYRQDPGLGLRLIYFSYDVKMKEKGDIPEGYSVSREKKERFSLILESASTNQTSMYLCASSSQTGGRYEQYFGPGTRLTVT.

The chain joins TRBV6-1 to TRBJ2-7; D is possibly TRBD2 (6 bases). Between the trimmed V and J ends, which lost 1 base and 8 bases, there was a span of 15 bases. CDR1 MNHNS and CDR2 SASEGT come from the germline V gene. CDR3 length: 14 residues. The DNA of the CDR3 is TGTGCCAGCAGTGAAGGGGGTAGCGGCTTCCAGCAGTACTTC. Amino acids: CASSEGGSGFQQYF.

The chain recombines TRBV19 with TRBJ2-7; 9 bases are shared with TRBD2. The CDR3 is 14 residues long. V was pared by 3 bases and J by 4 bases, with 4 bases of the junction left unmatched. In germline, CDR1 is LNHDA, CDR2 SQIVND (reference sequence). In DNA form, the CDR3 reads TGTGCCAGTAGTATCCGGCTAGCGGGGTACGAGCAGTACTTC. Translating gives CASSIRLAGYEQYF.

The chain carries TRBV2 and TRBJ2-5; maybe TRBD1 (5 bases). CDR3 length: 13 residues. Germline CDR1 reads SNHLY; CDR2 reads FYNNEI. Trimming left V 7 bases short and J 1 base short, with 10 bases between. This CDR3 is CASTRESQETQYF. The CDR3 DNA reads as TGTGCCAGCACCAGGGAATCCCAAGAGACCCAGTACTTC.